A single sample is the source of the 8 T cell receptor beta chains below, sequenced in a study of blood T cell repertoires in COVID-19. Assay: immunoSEQ multiplex PCR; the TCRdb copy retains only in-frame clones and omits some. The repertoire includes roughly 70,000 clones, around 91% of them detected once, and approximately 0.56% sits in the top ten. Input material: peripheral blood. The source of these receptors is a man aged 45-65 years with COVID-19, enrolled during active disease.

The chain recombines TRBV5-1 with TRBJ2-7; D possibly corresponds to TRBD1 (6 bases). With 3 bases removed from V and 5 bases from J, the gap between germline ends came to 15 bases. CDR3 length: 14 residues. In germline, CDR1 is SGHRS, CDR2 YFSETQ. The CDR3 reads CASSSTGTRNEQYF. The CDR3 DNA sequence: TGCGCCAGCAGCTCAACAGGGACCAGGAACGAGCAGTACTTC.

This clone has more than one count but fewer than ten. The chain is built from TRBV5-8 and TRBJ1-4, with 7 bases that match TRBD1. The CDR3 consists of 15 residues. The germline V gene encodes CDR1 SGHTS and CDR2 YDEGEE. Trimming took 3 bases from V and 4 from J; bases not matched to a gene: 6. Written as DNA, the CDR3 is TGTGCCAGCAGCTACGGGGACAGCCTTAATGAAAAACTGTTTTTT. Amino acid sequence: CASSYGDSLNEKLFF.

J is TRBJ1-1 and V is TRBV25-1; D is undetermined. Per the germline V gene, CDR1 is MGHDK and CDR2 is SYGVNS. V shed 4 bases and J shed 5 bases, with 14 bases lying between them. This CDR3 is built from 14 residues. As DNA, the CDR3 is TGTGCCAGCAGTGTCCGCGGGGAGGATACTGAAGCTTTCTTT. This sequence encodes CASSVRGEDTEAFF.

The V and J genes are TRBV5-1 and TRBJ1-1; 10 bases line up with TRBD1. Germline trimming cut 4 bases from V and 11 bases from J; bases unmatched to any gene: 8. The CDR3 is made up of 13 amino acids. Germline CDR1 and CDR2: SGHRS and YFSETQ. CDR3 loop: CASSEGTGAPAFF. In DNA, the CDR3 is TGCGCCAGCAGCGAGGGGACAGGGGCCCCCGCTTTCTTT.

The rearrangement joins TRBV7-2 to TRBJ1-1; D uncertain. Deletions cut 3 bases from V and 0 bases from J, with 8 bases between. The CDR3 totals 14 residues. In germline, CDR1 is SGHTA, CDR2 FQGNSA. This CDR3 is CASSLSTVNTEAFF. In DNA form, the CDR3 reads TGTGCCAGCAGCTTGTCCACGGTGAACACTGAAGCTTTCTTT.

This clone has more than one count but fewer than ten. The gene calls are TRBV29-1 and TRBJ2-7; a weak D match, TRBD1 (5 bases). The germline gives CDR1 SQVTM, CDR2 ANQGSEA. The CDR3 spans 11 residues. The ends were cut back, 5 bases at V and 11 bases at J, with 16 bases in the middle. CDR3 in amino acids: CSVRIGQKEYF. The CDR3 DNA reads TGCAGCGTTCGAATAGGACAAAAGGAGTACTTC.

The chain uses TRBV28 and TRBJ2-1, with 8 bases that match TRBD2. V lost 5 bases and J lost 6; bases outside the gene matches: 12. This CDR3 is 16 amino acids long. CDR1 is MDHEN, CDR2 SYDVKM, per germline. CDR3 bases: TGTGCCAGCAGTCCCCCAGGGACTAGGGTACTCAATGAGCAGTTCTTC. Its protein is CASSPPGTRVLNEQFF. Full variable domain (remainder filled in from reference TRBV28 and TRBJ2-1): DVKVTQSSRYLVKRTGEKVFLECVQDMDHENMFWYRQDPGLGLRLIYFSYDVKMKEKGDIPEGYSVSREKKERFSLILESASTNQTSMYLCASSPPGTRVLNEQFFGPGTRLTVL.

The chain links TRBV9 to TRBJ2-3, with D possibly matching TRBD1 (5 bases). V lost 0 bases and J lost 4, with 9 bases in between. Germline lookup yields CDR1 SGDLS and CDR2 YYNGEE. The CDR3 sequence is 14 residues long. The CDR3 loop reads CASSVAAGSDTQYF. CDR3 in DNA: TGTGCCAGCAGCGTAGCGGCAGGGTCAGATACGCAGTATTTT.